The 18 T cell receptor beta chains below come from one sample, sequenced in a study of T-cell memory formation after mild COVID-19. Via MiXCR, TCRdb re-called the 5' RACE reads, giving one row per CDR3 protein. The table shows 550,000 to 650,000 distinct CDR3 sequences, with around 16% occurring only once. Sequencing was done on a sample of PBMCs or a T cell subset sorted from them (not recorded which). These TCRs come from an adult woman who had mild COVID-19 (a few samples of this study predate the infection). Cell type and time point are not known.

This clonotype has a handful of counts. The V call is TRBV20-1, the J call TRBJ1-6; D is unresolved. In germline, CDR1 is DFQATT, CDR2 SNEGSKA (reference sequence). Trimming pared 1 base from V and 9 bases from J, leaving 10 bases between. The CDR3 extends over 13 amino acids. CDR3 loop: CSARVLLGSPLHF. As DNA, the CDR3 is TGCAGTGCTAGAGTCCTCCTCGGTTCACCCCTCCACTTT.

This clonotype occurred a few times. The V call is TRBV7-6, the J call TRBJ1-5, with D uncertain. V was pared by 6 bases and J by 5 bases, with 11 bases between. Per the germline V gene, CDR1 is SGHVS and CDR2 is FNYEAQ. The CDR3 loop spans 13 amino acids. CDR3 in DNA: TGTGCCAGCAGAATCGGGCCGGATCAGCCCCAGCATTTT. Translating it yields CASRIGPDQPQHF.

The V gene is TRBV15, the J gene TRBJ2-1; 7 bases fit TRBD2. Germline values: CDR1 LNHNV, CDR2 YYDKDF (reference sequence). V lost 1 base to trimming and J lost 0 bases; unmatched junction nucleotides: 6. This CDR3 comprises 17 residues. The CDR3 spells CATSRGGGTSSYNEQFF. CDR3 in DNA: TGTGCCACCAGCAGAGGGGGGGGGACGAGCTCCTACAATGAGCAGTTCTTC.

In its sample, this clonotype was seen a few times. The rearrangement uses TRBV5-1 and TRBJ2-7; TRBD1 matches at 7 bases. Germline V lookup: CDR1 SGHRS, CDR2 YFSETQ. The CDR3 has 16 residues. V lost 0 bases to trimming and J lost 2 bases; unmatched junction nucleotides: 8. The CDR3 here is CASSLVGQIGTYEQYF. CDR3 coding DNA: TGCGCCAGCAGCTTGGTGGGACAGATCGGGACCTACGAGCAGTACTTC.

This sequence joins TRBV4-2 and TRBJ2-1; no clear D. Germline V gives CDR1 LGHNA, CDR2 YNFKEQ. The CDR3 covers 16 residues. Trimming left V 6 bases short and J 0 bases short, with 15 bases between. The CDR3 spells CASSPPKRLSYNEQFF. CDR3 nucleotides: TGTGCCAGCAGTCCACCGAAGCGCCTCTCCTACAATGAGCAGTTCTTC.

This clonotype was picked up a small number of times. This sequence joins TRBV4-1 and TRBJ1-4, with TRBD1 matching over 9 bases. The CDR3 has 17 residues. The V and J ends lost 4 bases and 7 bases, in that order; junction bases with no gene match: 13. Germline-derived CDR1 and CDR2 are MGHRA and YSYEKL. As DNA, the CDR3 is TGCGCCAGCAGCCGGGGACAGGGATATGGTCTGGGTGAAAAACTGTTTTTT. Its protein is CASSRGQGYGLGEKLFF.

Comment on this clonotype: Compared with germline, one end of the junction differs, possibly owing to a read error. This rearrangement joins TRBV15 to TRBJ2-3; D is perhaps TRBD1 (5 bases). This CDR3 is built from 16 residues. CDR1 is LNHNV, CDR2 YYDKDF, per germline (reference sequence). CDR3 nucleotides: TGTGCCACCAGAAGAGATTCGGGCAGGGGCACAGATACGCAGTATTTT. Amino acids: CATRRDSGRGTDTQYF.

This clonotype was counted at least ten times. This chain links TRBV11-2 with TRBJ2-1; TRBD2 agrees at 10 bases. The CDR3 has 15 amino acids. V lost 7 bases to trimming and J lost 4 bases; unmatched junction nucleotides: 7. Germline V gene sequence: CDR1 SGHAT, CDR2 FQNNGV. CDR3 loop: CASIPGTSEYNEQFF. The CDR3 coding sequence is TGTGCCAGCATCCCAGGGACTAGCGAGTACAATGAGCAGTTCTTC.

The genes are TRBV5-1 and TRBJ1-2, with unresolved D. Deletions cut 5 bases from V and 6 bases from J, with 17 bases between. Per the germline V gene, CDR1 is SGHRS and CDR2 is YFSETQ. The CDR3 runs 14 residues. The CDR3 sequence: CASSTVEGIDGYTF. CDR3 nucleotide sequence: TGCGCCAGCAGTACCGTGGAAGGTATCGATGGCTACACCTTC.

This clonotype came up a few times. This sequence joins TRBV9 and TRBJ2-3; 8 bases are a match to TRBD1. This CDR3 has 14 amino acids. From germline, CDR1 is SGDLS and CDR2 YYNGEE. J lost 4 bases, V lost 3 bases, and 4 bases had no gene match. CDR3 loop: CASSGQGTADTQYF. CDR3 in DNA: TGTGCCAGCAGCGGACAGGGGACAGCAGATACGCAGTATTTT.

This clonotype has more than one count but fewer than ten. This chain joins TRBV5-1 and TRBJ2-5; no definite D call. Trimming shortened V by 0 bases and J by 4 bases, and 4 bases separated the two germline ends. The germline V gene encodes CDR1 SGHRS and CDR2 YFSETQ. The CDR3 runs 12 residues. Written as DNA, the CDR3 is TGCGCCAGCAGCTTGGGGATAGAGACCCAGTACTTC. Translated, it gives CASSLGIETQYF.

This clonotype was picked up a small number of times. V and J are TRBV7-2 and TRBJ1-4, with TRBD1 identical over 7 bases. The CDR3 has 15 residues. The V segment lost 1 base and the J segment 5 bases; nucleotides outside the gene matches: 4. The V gene's germline CDR1 is SGHTA and CDR2 FQGNSA. The CDR3 region is CASSLGAGGNEKLFF. In DNA, the CDR3 is TGTGCCAGCAGCTTAGGGGCAGGGGGGAATGAAAAACTGTTTTTT.

This chain uses TRBV20-1 with TRBJ1-5, with a weak D call TRBD1 (5 bases). The V gene's germline CDR1 is DFQATT and CDR2 SNEGSKA (reference sequence). This CDR3 is built from 17 residues. Between the trimmed V and J ends, which lost 6 bases and 1 base, there was a span of 22 bases. CDR3 nucleotide sequence: TGCAGTGCGCCTTCATTGGGGGGAACCCTAAGCAATCAGCCCCAGCATTTT. Its protein product is CSAPSLGGTLSNQPQHF.

This chain uses TRBV18 with TRBJ2-5; D is possibly TRBD2 (5 bases). CDR3 length: 15 amino acids. Germline V gene sequence: CDR1 KGHSH, CDR2 LQKENI. The V and J ends lost 1 base and 4 bases respectively, with 13 bases between them. The CDR3 region has the DNA TGTGCCAGCTCACCACGGACTCCAGATCGAGAGACCCAGTACTTC. The encoded protein is CASSPRTPDRETQYF.

V usage is TRBV15 and J usage is TRBJ2-7; D is possibly TRBD2 (6 bases). Germline-derived CDR1 and CDR2 are LNHNV and YYDKDF (reference sequence). Trimming removed 4 bases from V and 2 bases from J, with 9 bases in between. The CDR3 sequence is 13 residues long. The CDR3 is CATSTAGPYEQYF. The CDR3 bases are TGTGCCACCAGCACCGCGGGGCCCTACGAGCAGTACTTC.

The CDR3 is CASSNRGNYGYTF. DNA of the CDR3: TGTGCCAGCAGCAATAGGGGAAACTATGGCTACACCTTC. This chain connects TRBV11-2 to TRBJ1-2; the D gene is possibly TRBD1 (5 bases). Germline CDR1 is SGHAT and CDR2 is FQNNGV. CDR3 size: 13 residues. V dropped 5 bases and J dropped 2 bases, with 9 bases sitting between them.

This clonotype was detected ten times or more. The junction departs from germline at one end; a sequencing error may be responsible. This rearrangement joins TRBV12-3 or TRBV12-4 to TRBJ1-1, with D possibly TRBD1 on 5 matching bases. The CDR3 runs to 11 residues. CDR3 in DNA: TGTGCCAGCAGTTTCGGGCAGGATGGGGGCTTT. This codes for CASSFGQDGGF.

The chain couples TRBV4-1 to TRBJ2-7, with D hard to call. Per germline, CDR1 MGHRA and CDR2 YSYEKL. The CDR3 has 15 residues. Trimming took 4 bases from V and 5 from J, leaving 18 bases between them. DNA for the CDR3: TGCGCCAGCAGCCTCGGACCGTCGGCTTCGGACGAGCAGTACTTC. Protein sequence: CASSLGPSASDEQYF.